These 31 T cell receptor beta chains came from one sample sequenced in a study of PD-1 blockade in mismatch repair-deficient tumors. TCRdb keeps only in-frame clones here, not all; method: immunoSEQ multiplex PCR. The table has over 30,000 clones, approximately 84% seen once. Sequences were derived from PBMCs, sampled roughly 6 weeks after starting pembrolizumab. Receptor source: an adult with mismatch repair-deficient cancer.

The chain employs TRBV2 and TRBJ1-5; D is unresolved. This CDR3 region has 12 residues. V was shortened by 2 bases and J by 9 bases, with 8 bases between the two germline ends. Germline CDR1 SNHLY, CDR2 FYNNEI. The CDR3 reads CASSERSPPQHF. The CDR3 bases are TGTGCCAGCAGTGAAAGGAGTCCGCCCCAGCATTTT.

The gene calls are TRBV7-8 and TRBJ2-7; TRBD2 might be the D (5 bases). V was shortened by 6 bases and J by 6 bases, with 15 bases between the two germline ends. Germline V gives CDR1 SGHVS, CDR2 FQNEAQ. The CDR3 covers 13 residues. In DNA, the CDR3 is TGTGCCAGCAGGCCCAGAGGGTGGAGCGAGCAGTACTTC. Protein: CASRPRGWSEQYF.

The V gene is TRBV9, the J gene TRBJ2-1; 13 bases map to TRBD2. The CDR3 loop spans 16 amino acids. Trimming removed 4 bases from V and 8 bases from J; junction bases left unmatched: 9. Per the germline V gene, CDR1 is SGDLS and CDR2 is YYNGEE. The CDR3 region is CASSPGLAGEVYEQFF. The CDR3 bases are TGTGCCAGCAGCCCTGGACTAGCGGGAGAGGTCTATGAGCAGTTCTTC. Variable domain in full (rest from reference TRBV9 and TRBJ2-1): DSGVTQTPKHLITATGQRVTLRCSPRSGDLSVYWYQQSLDQGLQFLIQYYNGEERAKGNILERFSAQQFPDLHSELNLSSLELGDSALYFCASSPGLAGEVYEQFFGPGTRLTVL.

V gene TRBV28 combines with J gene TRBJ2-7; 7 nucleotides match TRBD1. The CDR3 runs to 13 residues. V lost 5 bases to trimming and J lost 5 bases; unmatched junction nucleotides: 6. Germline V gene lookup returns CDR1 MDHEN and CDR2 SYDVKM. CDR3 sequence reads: CASSGRQGDEQYF. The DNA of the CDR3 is TGTGCCAGCAGTGGCCGGCAGGGGGACGAGCAGTACTTC.

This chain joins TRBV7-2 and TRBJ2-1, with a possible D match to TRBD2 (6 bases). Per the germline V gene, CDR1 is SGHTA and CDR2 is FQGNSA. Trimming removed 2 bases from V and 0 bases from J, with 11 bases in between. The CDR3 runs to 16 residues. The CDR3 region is CASSLLRDSSYNEQFF. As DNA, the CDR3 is TGTGCCAGCAGCTTATTGCGGGATAGCTCCTACAATGAGCAGTTCTTC.

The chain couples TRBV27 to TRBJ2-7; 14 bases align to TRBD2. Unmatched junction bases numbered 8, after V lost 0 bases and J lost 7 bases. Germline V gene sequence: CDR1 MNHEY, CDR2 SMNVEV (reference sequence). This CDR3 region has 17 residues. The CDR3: CASSLSPGLAGVDEQYF. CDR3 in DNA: TGTGCCAGCAGTTTATCCCCGGGACTAGCGGGAGTGGATGAGCAGTACTTC.

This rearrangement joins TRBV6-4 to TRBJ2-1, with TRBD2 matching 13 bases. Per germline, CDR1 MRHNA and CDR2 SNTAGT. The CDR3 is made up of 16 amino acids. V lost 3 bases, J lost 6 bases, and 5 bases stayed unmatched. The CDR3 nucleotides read TGTGCCAGCAGTGATTCCCGGACTAGCGGGAGCAATGAGCAGTTCTTC. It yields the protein CASSDSRTSGSNEQFF.

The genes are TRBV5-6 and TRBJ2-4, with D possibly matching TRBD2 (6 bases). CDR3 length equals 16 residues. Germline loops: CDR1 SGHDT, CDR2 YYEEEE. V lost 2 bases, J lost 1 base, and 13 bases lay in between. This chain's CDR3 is CASSFGGTMAKNIQYF. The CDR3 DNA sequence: TGTGCCAGCAGCTTCGGAGGGACCATGGCCAAAAACATTCAGTACTTC.

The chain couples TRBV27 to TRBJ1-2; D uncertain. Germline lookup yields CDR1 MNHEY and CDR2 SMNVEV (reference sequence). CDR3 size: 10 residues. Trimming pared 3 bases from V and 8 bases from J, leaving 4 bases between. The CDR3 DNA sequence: TGTGCCAGCAGTTTTCGGGGCTACACCTTC. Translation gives CASSFRGYTF.

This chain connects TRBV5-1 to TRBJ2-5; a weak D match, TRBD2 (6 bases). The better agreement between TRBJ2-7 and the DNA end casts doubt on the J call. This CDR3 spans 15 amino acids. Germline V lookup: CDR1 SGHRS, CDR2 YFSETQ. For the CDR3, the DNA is TGCGCCAGCAGCTTGGCGGAGGGGCTCTCCTACGAGCAGTACTTC. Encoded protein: CASSLAEGLSYEQYF.

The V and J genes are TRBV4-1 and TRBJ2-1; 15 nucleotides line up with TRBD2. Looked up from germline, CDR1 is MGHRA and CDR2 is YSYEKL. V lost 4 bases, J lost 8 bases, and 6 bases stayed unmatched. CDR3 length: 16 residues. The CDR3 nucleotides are TGCGCCAGCAGCCCGGGACTAGCGGGAGGTGATCATGAGCAGTTCTTC. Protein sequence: CASSPGLAGGDHEQFF.

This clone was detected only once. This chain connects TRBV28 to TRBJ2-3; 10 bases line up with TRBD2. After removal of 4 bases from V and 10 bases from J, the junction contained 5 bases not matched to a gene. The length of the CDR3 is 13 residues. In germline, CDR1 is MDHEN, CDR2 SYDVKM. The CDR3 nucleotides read TGTGCCAGCAGTTCCAGTAGCGGGAGGTCGCAGTATTTT. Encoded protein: CASSSSSGRSQYF.

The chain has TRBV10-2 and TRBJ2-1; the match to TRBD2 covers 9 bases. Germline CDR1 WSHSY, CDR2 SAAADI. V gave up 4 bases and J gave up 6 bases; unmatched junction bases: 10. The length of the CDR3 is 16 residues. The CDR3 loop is CASSVRGGGSGNEQFF. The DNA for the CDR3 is TGCGCCAGCAGTGTTCGCGGGGGGGGATCTGGCAATGAGCAGTTCTTC.

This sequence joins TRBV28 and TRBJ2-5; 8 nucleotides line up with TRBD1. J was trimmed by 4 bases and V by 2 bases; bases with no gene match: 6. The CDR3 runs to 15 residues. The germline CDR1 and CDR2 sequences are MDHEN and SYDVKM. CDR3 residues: CASSLQGARGETQYF. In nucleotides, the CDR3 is TGTGCCAGCAGTTTACAGGGGGCTAGAGGAGAGACCCAGTACTTC.

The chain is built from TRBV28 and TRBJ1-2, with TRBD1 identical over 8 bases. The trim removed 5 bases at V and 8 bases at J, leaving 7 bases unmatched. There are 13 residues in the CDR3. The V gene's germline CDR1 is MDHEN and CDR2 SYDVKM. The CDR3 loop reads CASSADRVRGYTF. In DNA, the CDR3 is TGTGCCAGCAGTGCGGACAGGGTGAGAGGCTACACCTTC.

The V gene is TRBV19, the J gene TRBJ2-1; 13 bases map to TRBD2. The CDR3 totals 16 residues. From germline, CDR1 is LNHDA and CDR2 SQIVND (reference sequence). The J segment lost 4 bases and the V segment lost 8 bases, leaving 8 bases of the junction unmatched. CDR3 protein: CASDPGLAGDYNEQFF. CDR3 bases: TGTGCCAGTGACCCCGGACTAGCGGGGGATTACAATGAGCAGTTCTTC.

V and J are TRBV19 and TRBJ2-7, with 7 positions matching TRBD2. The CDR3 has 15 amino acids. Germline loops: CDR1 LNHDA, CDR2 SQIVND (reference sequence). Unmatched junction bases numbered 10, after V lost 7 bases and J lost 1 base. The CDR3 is CASTPGGSRSYEQYF. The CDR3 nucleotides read TGTGCCAGTACCCCGGGGGGAAGTCGGTCCTACGAGCAGTACTTC.

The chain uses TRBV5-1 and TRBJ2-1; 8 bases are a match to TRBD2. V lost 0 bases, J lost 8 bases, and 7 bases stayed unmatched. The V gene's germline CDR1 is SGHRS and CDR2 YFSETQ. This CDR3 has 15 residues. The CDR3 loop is CASSLVSGRGDEQFF. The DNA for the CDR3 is TGCGCCAGCAGCTTGGTAAGCGGGAGAGGCGATGAGCAGTTCTTC.

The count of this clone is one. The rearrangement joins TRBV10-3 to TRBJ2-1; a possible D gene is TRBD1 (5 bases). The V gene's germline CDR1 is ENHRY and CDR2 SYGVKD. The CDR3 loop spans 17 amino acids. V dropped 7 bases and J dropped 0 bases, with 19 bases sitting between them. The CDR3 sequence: CAIKGTGALFSYNEQFF. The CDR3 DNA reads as TGTGCCATCAAGGGTACAGGAGCCCTCTTCTCCTACAATGAGCAGTTCTTC.

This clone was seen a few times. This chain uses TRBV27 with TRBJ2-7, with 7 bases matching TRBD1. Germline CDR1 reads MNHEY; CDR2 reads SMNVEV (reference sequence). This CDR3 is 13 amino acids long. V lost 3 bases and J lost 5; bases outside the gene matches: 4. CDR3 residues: CASSLTGLNEQYF. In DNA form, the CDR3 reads TGTGCCAGCAGTTTGACAGGGTTAAACGAGCAGTACTTC.

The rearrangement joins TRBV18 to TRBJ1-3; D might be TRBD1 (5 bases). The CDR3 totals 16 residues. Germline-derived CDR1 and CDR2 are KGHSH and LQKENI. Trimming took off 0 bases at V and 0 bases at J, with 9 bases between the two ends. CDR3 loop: CASSPPGALSGNTIYF. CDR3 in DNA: TGTGCCAGCTCACCACCTGGGGCTCTCTCTGGAAACACCATATATTTT.

The CDR3 spells CASSLSPGADYGYTF. The CDR3 DNA reads TGTGCCAGCAGTTTATCGCCAGGGGCGGACTATGGCTACACCTTC. The gene calls are TRBV27 and TRBJ1-2; D may be TRBD1 (6 bases). There are 15 residues in the CDR3. The germline V and J ends were trimmed by 0 bases and 3 bases, with 11 bases remaining between them. The germline V gene has CDR1 MNHEY and CDR2 SMNVEV (reference sequence).

CDR3 loop: CASSPPQETQYF. The CDR3 nucleotides read TGTGCCTCCTCCCCCCCTCAAGAGACCCAGTACTTC. The V and J genes are TRBV11-3 and TRBJ2-5, with D unclear. The V end was cut by 11 bases, the J end by 2 bases, with 12 bases between. Germline V gene sequence: CDR1 SGHNT, CDR2 YENEEA. The CDR3 extends over 12 amino acids.

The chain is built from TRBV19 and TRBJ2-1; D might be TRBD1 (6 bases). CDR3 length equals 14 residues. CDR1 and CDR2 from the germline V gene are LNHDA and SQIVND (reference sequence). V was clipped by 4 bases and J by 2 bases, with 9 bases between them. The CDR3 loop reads CASSRDKTYNEQFF. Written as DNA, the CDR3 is TGTGCCAGTAGTAGGGACAAGACCTACAATGAGCAGTTCTTC.

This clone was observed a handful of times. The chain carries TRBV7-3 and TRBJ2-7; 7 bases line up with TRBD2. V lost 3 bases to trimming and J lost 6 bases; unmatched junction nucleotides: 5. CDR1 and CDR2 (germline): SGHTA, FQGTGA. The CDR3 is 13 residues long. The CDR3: CASSFRGSSEQYF. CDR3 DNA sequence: TGTGCCAGCAGCTTTCGCGGGAGCTCCGAGCAGTACTTC.

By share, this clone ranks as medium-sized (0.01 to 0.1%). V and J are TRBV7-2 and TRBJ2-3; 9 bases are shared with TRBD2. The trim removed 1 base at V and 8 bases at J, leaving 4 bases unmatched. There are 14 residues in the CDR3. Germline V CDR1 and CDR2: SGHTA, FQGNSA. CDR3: CASSLESSGSTQYF. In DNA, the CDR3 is TGTGCCAGCAGCTTAGAAAGTAGCGGGAGTACGCAGTATTTT.

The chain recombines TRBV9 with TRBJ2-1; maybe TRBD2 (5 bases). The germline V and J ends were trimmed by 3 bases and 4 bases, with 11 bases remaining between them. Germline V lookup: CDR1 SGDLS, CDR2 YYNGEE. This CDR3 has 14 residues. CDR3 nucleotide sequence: TGTGCCAGCAGCGCCCGGCAGCGGTACAATGAGCAGTTCTTC. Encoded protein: CASSARQRYNEQFF.

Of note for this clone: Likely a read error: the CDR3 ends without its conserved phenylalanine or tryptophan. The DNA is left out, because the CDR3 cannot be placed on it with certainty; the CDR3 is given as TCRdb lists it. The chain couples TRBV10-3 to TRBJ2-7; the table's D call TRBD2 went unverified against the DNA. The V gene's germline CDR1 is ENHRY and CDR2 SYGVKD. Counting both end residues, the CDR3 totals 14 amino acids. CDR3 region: CAISTPETSGRPLM.

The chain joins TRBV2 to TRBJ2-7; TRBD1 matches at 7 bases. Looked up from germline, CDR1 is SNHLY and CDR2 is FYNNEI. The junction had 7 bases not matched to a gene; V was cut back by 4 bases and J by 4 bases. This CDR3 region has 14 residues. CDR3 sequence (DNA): TGTGCCAGCAGTGGTTTGACAGGGATATACGAGCAGTACTTC. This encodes CASSGLTGIYEQYF.

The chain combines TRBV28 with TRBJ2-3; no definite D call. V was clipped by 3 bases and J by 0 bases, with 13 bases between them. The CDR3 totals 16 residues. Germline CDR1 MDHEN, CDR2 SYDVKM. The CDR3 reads CASSFSEGASTDTQYF. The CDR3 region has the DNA TGTGCCAGCAGTTTCTCTGAAGGAGCTAGCACAGATACGCAGTATTTT.

Here the CDR3 DNA reads TGCGCCAGCAGCTCGACCGGAGTACCCCAAGAGACCCAGTACTTC. Translation: CASSSTGVPQETQYF. This chain joins TRBV5-1 and TRBJ2-5; D not resolved. This CDR3 is 15 amino acids long. The germline V gene has CDR1 SGHRS and CDR2 YFSETQ. Trimming shortened V by 3 bases and J by 1 base, and 13 bases separated the two germline ends. The entire variable domain, with the rest obtained from reference TRBV5-1 and TRBJ2-5, is as follows: KAGVTQTPRYLIKTRGQQVTLSCSPISGHRSVSWYQQTPGQGLQFLFEYFSETQRNKGNFPGRFSGRQFSNSRSEMNVSTLELGDSALYLCASSSTGVPQETQYFGPGTRLLVL.